The T cell receptor (beta chain) under discussion was sequenced for a study of T cells in Graves' hyperthyroidism and ophthalmopathy. Germline trimming cut 1 base from V and 2 bases from J; bases unmatched to any gene: 6. CDR3 length: 16 residues. Germline V gene sequence: CDR1 SEHNR, CDR2 FQNEAQ (reference sequence). Regions amplified from RNA transcripts were the TCR beta CDR3 regions. During a first-round RT-PCR of the TCR CDR3, the HTBI primer set was used. MiXCR was run by TCRdb on the multiplex PCR reads, yielding one entry per CDR3 protein. The sample includes fewer than 650,000 distinct CDR3 sequences, roughly 14% seen only once; the top ten take almost 6%.

The sequencing sample was made of blood. This sequence originates from a woman aged 25 to 45 with Graves' hyperthyroidism that later progressed to Graves' ophthalmopathy. The chain employs TRBV7-9 and TRBJ2-5; 8 bases align to TRBD2. The DNA of the CDR3 is TGTGCCAGCAGCTTAGGTGTAGCGGGAAGGCAAGAGACCCAGTACTTC. Protein: CASSLGVAGRQETQYF.